These 17 T cell receptor beta chains were all obtained from the same sample, sequenced in a study of cytotoxic CD8 clonotypes in ibrutinib-treated CLL. Libraries were prepared by immunoSEQ multiplex PCR; TCRdb keeps only in-frame clonotypes and omits some of them. The table lists around 30,000 clones, 62% of them singletons. The sequences come from PBMCs, collected before ibrutinib treatment. The receptors were gathered from a human donor with chronic lymphocytic leukemia.

There are a few counts of this clone. The chain joins TRBV2 to TRBJ1-2; the D is unclear. Deletions cut 4 bases from V and 5 bases from J, with 17 bases between. This CDR3 spans 15 amino acids. CDR1 and CDR2 (germline): SNHLY, FYNNEI. The CDR3 DNA sequence: TGTGCCAGCAGTGGGACGGCCCTAAAGAGTTATGGCTACACCTTC. Translated: CASSGTALKSYGYTF.

The gene calls are TRBV10-1 and TRBJ2-3; D remains unclear. The V end was cut by 2 bases, the J end by 6 bases, with 12 bases between. Germline CDR1 WNHNN, CDR2 SYGVQD (reference sequence). The CDR3 consists of 14 residues. CDR3 DNA sequence: TGCGCCAGCAGTGAGCGGGCTAGGGCGGATACGCAGTATTTT. Its protein is CASSERARADTQYF.

The chain carries TRBV2 and TRBJ2-1; D is possibly TRBD2 (6 bases). This CDR3 region has 13 residues. Germline V lookup: CDR1 SNHLY, CDR2 FYNNEI. CDR3 residues: CASQREVSNEQFF. The CDR3 DNA sequence: TGTGCGTCTCAGAGGGAGGTGTCGAATGAGCAGTTCTTC.

V usage is TRBV30 and J usage is TRBJ1-1; D is unresolved. The CDR3 totals 15 residues. Germline loops: CDR1 GTSNPN, CDR2 SVGIG (reference sequence). Trimming removed 1 base at V and 5 bases at J, with 17 bases between. CDR3 amino acids: CAWSGINPTRTEAFF. CDR3 in DNA: TGTGCCTGGAGTGGAATTAACCCAACGCGGACTGAAGCTTTCTTT.

CDR3 in amino acids: CASIERTGWDGYTF. The CDR3 DNA follows: TGTGCCAGCATCGAGAGGACAGGGTGGGATGGCTACACCTTC. This rearrangement joins TRBV6-1 to TRBJ1-2, with TRBD1 identical over 8 bases. Germline CDR1 and CDR2: MNHNS and SASEGT. This CDR3 is built from 14 residues. V trimming: 7 bases; J trimming: 6 bases; junction bases outside the gene matches: 10.

V usage is TRBV27 and J usage is TRBJ1-1; D unclear. This CDR3 contains 11 residues. Germline loops: CDR1 MNHEY, CDR2 SMNVEV (reference sequence). Trimming took off 4 bases at V and 4 bases at J, with 4 bases between the two ends. DNA of the CDR3: TGTGCCAGCAGTTGGGGCACTGAAGCTTTCTTT. Translating it yields CASSWGTEAFF.

The chain links TRBV6-6 to TRBJ1-2; D call uncertain. This CDR3 contains 13 residues. With 4 bases removed from V and 4 bases from J, the gap between germline ends came to 10 bases. Germline V CDR1 and CDR2: MNHNY, SVGAGI (reference sequence). The CDR3 DNA sequence: TGTGCCAGCAGTTCGGCTTTTTCCTATGGCTACACCTTC. It encodes CASSSAFSYGYTF.

The V and J genes are TRBV6-5 and TRBJ1-5; weak D call: TRBD1 (6 bases). This CDR3 is built from 14 residues. Germline lookup yields CDR1 MNHEY and CDR2 SVGAGI. V lost 10 bases and J lost 6, with 19 bases in between. The DNA of the CDR3 is TGTGCCACCGGGCGGACAGCCAGGGGTCAGCCCCAGCATTTT. Translation: CATGRTARGQPQHF.

The rearrangement links TRBV7-9 to TRBJ1-4, with 8 bases aligning to TRBD1. The germline V gene encodes CDR1 SEHNR and CDR2 FQNEAQ (reference sequence). Trimming took 6 bases from V and 8 from J; bases not matched to a gene: 14. CDR3 length: 16 residues. This chain's CDR3 is CASSYGIDRGSEKLFF. The DNA for the CDR3 is TGTGCCAGCAGTTACGGCATCGACAGGGGAAGCGAAAAACTGTTTTTT.

This chain links TRBV18 with TRBJ2-5; TRBD2 matches at 8 bases. V lost 1 base, J lost 5 bases, and 6 bases stayed unmatched. Germline V lookup: CDR1 KGHSH, CDR2 LQKENI. The CDR3 is 15 amino acids. CDR3 DNA sequence: TGTGCCAGCTCACCACGACTAGCGTTCGGGGAGACCCAGTACTTC. It yields the protein CASSPRLAFGETQYF.

There are a few counts of this clone. The rearrangement links TRBV7-3 to TRBJ1-6; 7 bases line up with TRBD1. The CDR3 totals 14 residues. The V and J ends lost 5 bases and 4 bases, in that order; junction bases with no gene match: 2. Germline-derived CDR1 and CDR2 are SGHTA and FQGTGA. Written as DNA, the CDR3 is TGTGCCAGCAGCCGGGGACAGTATAATTCACCCCTCCACTTT. It yields the protein CASSRGQYNSPLHF.

CDR3 in amino acids: CASSSQDIRAGANYGYTF. CDR3 bases: TGTGCCAGCAGCTCCCAGGACATCCGGGCAGGAGCTAACTATGGCTACACCTTC. The rearrangement links TRBV11-1 to TRBJ1-2, with D tentatively TRBD1 (5 bases). The CDR3 is 18 residues long. Germline V CDR1 and CDR2: SGHAT, FQDESV (reference sequence). V lost 4 bases and J 0 bases, leaving 21 bases between the germline ends.

V usage is TRBV7-9 and J usage is TRBJ1-6; D is uncertain. V gave up 1 base and J gave up 9 bases, with 7 bases separating them. The CDR3 consists of 13 residues. Germline V gives CDR1 SEHNR, CDR2 FQNEAQ (reference sequence). The CDR3 reads CASSLEEGSPLHF. CDR3 nucleotide sequence: TGTGCCAGCAGCTTAGAAGAGGGTTCACCCCTCCACTTT.

The genes are TRBV7-9 and TRBJ2-5; D call uncertain. The CDR3 totals 15 residues. V gave up 0 bases and J gave up 5 bases, with 13 bases separating them. CDR1 SEHNR and CDR2 FQNEAQ come from the germline V gene (reference sequence). CDR3 nucleotide sequence: TGTGCCAGCAGCTTAGCGGCCATCTCCGGGGAGACCCAGTACTTC. Protein product: CASSLAAISGETQYF.

The chain employs TRBV5-6 and TRBJ2-7, with TRBD2 identical over 8 bases. The CDR3 extends over 14 amino acids. J gave up 5 bases and V 6 bases, and 10 bases lay outside the gene matches. Germline V gene lookup returns CDR1 SGHDT and CDR2 YYEEEE. The CDR3 region has the DNA TGTGCCAGCAAAGTCGGACTAGCTTCCAACGAGCAGTACTTC. This sequence encodes CASKVGLASNEQYF.

This clone has just a few counts. The chain combines TRBV7-8 with TRBJ2-1; 10 nucleotides match TRBD1. V lost 5 bases and J lost 8; bases outside the gene matches: 15. The length of the CDR3 is 17 residues. The germline V gene encodes CDR1 SGHVS and CDR2 FQNEAQ. The CDR3 region has the DNA TGTGCCAGCAGCGATGACCCCGGGGACAGGGGTGGGGATGAGCAGTTCTTC. Its protein product is CASSDDPGDRGGDEQFF.

The genes are TRBV7-3 and TRBJ2-7, with D uncertain. The CDR3 contains 16 residues. The germline gives CDR1 SGHTA, CDR2 FQGTGA. Trimming took off 5 bases at V and 0 bases at J, with 17 bases between the two ends. CDR3 protein: CASSPRYRTDSYEQYF. The CDR3 DNA reads TGTGCCAGCAGCCCCCGGTACCGCACCGACTCCTACGAGCAGTACTTC.